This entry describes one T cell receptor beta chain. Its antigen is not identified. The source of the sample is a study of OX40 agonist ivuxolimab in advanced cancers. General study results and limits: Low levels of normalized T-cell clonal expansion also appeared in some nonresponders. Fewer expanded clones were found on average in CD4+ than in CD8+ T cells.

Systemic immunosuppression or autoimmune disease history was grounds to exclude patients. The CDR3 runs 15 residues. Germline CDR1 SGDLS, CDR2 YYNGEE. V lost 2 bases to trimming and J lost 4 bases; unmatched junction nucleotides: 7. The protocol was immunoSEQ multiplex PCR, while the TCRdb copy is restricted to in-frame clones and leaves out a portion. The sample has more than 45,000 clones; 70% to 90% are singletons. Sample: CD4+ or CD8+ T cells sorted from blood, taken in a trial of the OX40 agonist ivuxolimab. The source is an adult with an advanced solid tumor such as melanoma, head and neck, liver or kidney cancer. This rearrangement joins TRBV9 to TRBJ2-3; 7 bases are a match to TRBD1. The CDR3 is CASSVDPQGADTQYF. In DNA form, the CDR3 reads TGTGCCAGCAGCGTCGACCCCCAGGGGGCAGATACGCAGTATTTT.